The sequence of this T cell receptor beta chain was determined in a study of T cells in localized non-small cell lung cancer. General study results and limits: Uninvolved adjacent lung showed higher T cell clonality than tumor. A denser population of T cells in blood accompanied longer overall survival.

Germline CDR1 reads SGHKS; CDR2 reads YYEKEE (reference sequence). J lost 6 bases, V lost 10 bases, and 14 bases had no gene match. The CDR3 is 15 amino acids. For this clone: Its cognate antigen is unknown.

Data came from immunoSEQ multiplex PCR; TCRdb stores just in-frame clones and leaves some out. The data contain about 43,000 clones, about 91% of them singletons. The material was PBMCs, obtained before any cancer treatment. The chain carries TRBV5-5 and TRBJ2-3, with 10 nucleotides matching TRBD2. The receptor comes from a woman between 35 and 75 years old with stage II lung adenocarcinoma. The CDR3 DNA reads as TGTGCCGGCCAACTGGGGAGCGGGAGGGCGGATACGCAGTATTTT. Amino acid sequence: CAGQLGSGRADTQYF. The whole variable domain, filled in from reference TRBV5-5 and TRBJ2-3, reads DAGVTQSPTHLIKTRGQQVTLRCSPISGHKSVSWYQQVLGQGPQFIFQYYEKEERGRGNFPDRFSARQFPNYSSELNVNALLLGDSALYLCAGQLGSGRADTQYFGPGTRLTVL.